Below, 18 T cell receptor beta chains from the same sample are listed, as sequenced in a study of Graves' ophthalmopathy and Graves' hyperthyroidism. Transcripts of RNA were the source for amplifying TCR beta CDR3 regions. An opening RT-PCR round employed HTBI primers and preceded a second-round multiplex PCR. TCRdb ran MiXCR on the multiplex PCR reads and lists one entry per CDR3 protein. The sample includes around 520,000 distinct CDR3 sequences, about two fifths of them seen just once. The sequencing input was peripheral blood or thyroid tissue (not recorded which). These receptors originate from an adult man with Graves' hyperthyroidism.

The rearrangement links TRBV29-1 to TRBJ2-7, with unresolved D. The germline V and J ends were trimmed by 7 bases and 7 bases, with 14 bases remaining between them. Germline lookup yields CDR1 SQVTM and CDR2 ANQGSEA. There are 11 residues in the CDR3. The CDR3 nucleotides are TGCAGCGGTGGACCTTTGGATGAGCAGTACTTC. Translating it yields CSGGPLDEQYF.

This clonotype was recorded at least ten times. The gene calls are TRBV20-1 and TRBJ2-2, with 8 bases lining up with TRBD1. Germline loops: CDR1 DFQATT, CDR2 SNEGSKA (reference sequence). Trimming cost V 2 bases and J 0 bases; bases outside gene matches: 8. The CDR3 extends over 17 amino acids. CDR3 in DNA: TGCAGTGCTAGAAGTCTAGGACAGGGATCGAACACCGGGGAGCTGTTTTTT. Translated, it gives CSARSLGQGSNTGELFF.

This clonotype was observed many times. The chain combines TRBV4-1 with TRBJ1-2, with D perhaps TRBD1 (6 bases). The germline CDR1 and CDR2 sequences are MGHRA and YSYEKL. The CDR3 runs 14 residues. Trimming took off 1 base at V and 4 bases at J, with 10 bases between the two ends. The CDR3 nucleotides read TGCGCCAGCAGCCAAGCTGAACAGGGCTATGGCTACACCTTC. It specifies CASSQAEQGYGYTF.

Points on this clonotype: A much larger clone lies a single base off, so this may be a read error. The chain carries TRBV7-3 and TRBJ2-5; 11 bases line up with TRBD2. J was trimmed by 5 bases and V by 4 bases; bases with no gene match: 3. This CDR3 comprises 14 residues. Germline CDR1 SGHTA, CDR2 FQGTGA. CDR3 sequence reads: CASSSGLAVETQYF. In nucleotides, the CDR3 is TGTGCCAGCAGCTCGGGACTAGCGGTGGAGACCCAGTACTTC. Complete variable domain (other parts from reference TRBV7-3 and TRBJ2-5): GAGVSQTPSNKVTEKGKYVELRCDPISGHTALYWYRQSLGQGPEFLIYFQGTGAADDSGLPNDRFFAVRPEGSVSTLKIQRTERGDSAVYLCASSSGLAVETQYFGPGTRLLVL.

This clonotype was counted only a few times. J is TRBJ1-5 and V is TRBV12-3 or TRBV12-4; TRBD1 aligns across 9 bases. Trimming at V came to 7 bases and at J to 4 bases, leaving 5 bases not matched to a gene. The CDR3 consists of 14 residues. As DNA, the CDR3 is TGTGCCAGCACCCTCGGACAGGGGAATCAGCCCCAGCATTTT. Translation gives CASTLGQGNQPQHF.

The chain links TRBV29-1 to TRBJ1-2; TRBD1 matches 11 bases. This CDR3 is 16 amino acids long. CDR1 and CDR2 (germline): SQVTM, ANQGSEA. V was pared by 0 bases and J by 2 bases, with 5 bases of the junction left unmatched. CDR3 sequence reads: CSVEDLRTGGNYGYTF. The DNA of the CDR3 is TGCAGCGTTGAAGATCTTAGGACAGGGGGCAACTATGGCTACACCTTC.

This clonotype was counted ten times or more. V is TRBV20-1 and J is TRBJ2-7; 10 positions match TRBD2. This CDR3 comprises 15 residues. J gave up 3 bases and V 0 bases, and 5 bases lay outside the gene matches. Germline assignment: CDR1 DFQATT and CDR2 SNEGSKA (reference sequence). The CDR3: CSARDLASGSYEQYF. CDR3 sequence (DNA): TGCAGTGCTAGAGATCTGGCTAGCGGGAGCTACGAGCAGTACTTC.

There are many counts of this clonotype. The rearrangement uses TRBV11-2 and TRBJ1-2, with 7 bases matching TRBD1. CDR1 is SGHAT, CDR2 FQNNGV, per germline. The CDR3 sequence is 16 residues long. The ends lost 2 bases at V and 0 bases at J; junction bases unmatched: 6. CDR3 region: CASSLLAGGANYGYTF. The CDR3 bases are TGTGCCAGCAGCTTACTTGCAGGGGGAGCTAACTATGGCTACACCTTC.

V usage is TRBV24-1 and J usage is TRBJ2-2; 9 nucleotides match TRBD1. Trimming cost V 8 bases and J 6 bases; bases outside gene matches: 6. CDR3 length: 14 amino acids. Germline V gives CDR1 KGHDR, CDR2 SFDVKD. CDR3 in DNA: TGTGCCACCACCGACAGGGGGGAGGCCGGGGAGCTGTTTTTT. Its translation is CATTDRGEAGELFF.

A word on this clonotype: A much bigger clone sits one base away, suggesting this may be a read error. The rearrangement uses TRBV7-9 and TRBJ1-1, with 8 bases aligning to TRBD1. The CDR3 has 16 residues. CDR1 is SEHNR, CDR2 FQNEAQ, per germline (reference sequence). J gave up 3 bases and V 5 bases, and 11 bases lay outside the gene matches. DNA for the CDR3: TGTGCCAGCAGCCGAGGGCCAGGGGGCGGTTACACTGAAGCTTTCTTT. It is translated as CASSRGPGGGYTEAFF.

The chain has TRBV6-1 and TRBJ2-7; TRBD2 matches 7 bases. TRBJ2-1 matches the DNA end more closely, so the J call is doubtful. This CDR3 region has 15 residues. Germline V lookup: CDR1 MNHNS, CDR2 SASEGT. The CDR3 nucleotides read TGTGCCAGCAGTGCCCGGGGCGGGAGAATAAATGAGCAGTTCTTC. This codes for CASSARGGRINEQFF.

This clonotype was recorded at least ten times. A junction end diverges from the germline sequence, so it may reflect a read error. The rearrangement uses TRBV7-2 and TRBJ2-5; D possibly corresponds to TRBD2 (6 bases). This CDR3 region has 14 residues. The germline V gene has CDR1 SGHTA and CDR2 FQGNSA. CDR3 coding DNA: TGTGCCAGCAAAGGGCCGGGAGCCCAAGGGACCCAGTACTTC. This translates into CASKGPGAQGTQYF.

CDR3 protein: CASSEGAGGDQPQHF. CDR3 sequence (DNA): TGTGCCAGCAGTGAAGGGGCAGGAGGGGATCAGCCCCAGCATTTT. The V and J genes are TRBV2 and TRBJ1-5; maybe TRBD1 (5 bases). The CDR3 runs 15 residues. With 1 base removed from V and 5 bases from J, the gap between germline ends came to 12 bases. Germline V lookup: CDR1 SNHLY, CDR2 FYNNEI.

This clonotype has at least ten counts. The rearrangement links TRBV15 to TRBJ2-7; D perhaps matches TRBD2 (6 bases). The CDR3 has 14 amino acids. With 7 bases removed from V and 4 bases from J, the gap between germline ends came to 17 bases. Germline V CDR1 and CDR2: LNHNV, YYDKDF (reference sequence). CDR3 coding DNA: TGTGCCACCACCCCGTCACGGGAGCTGTACGAGCAGTACTTC. Encoded protein: CATTPSRELYEQYF.

The V gene is TRBV20-1, the J gene TRBJ1-2; 7 bases map to TRBD1. This CDR3 has 15 amino acids. Germline V gene data show CDR1 as DFQATT and CDR2 as SNEGSKA (reference sequence). J gave up 2 bases and V 0 bases, and 6 bases lay outside the gene matches. The chain's CDR3 is CSARDLSGGNYGYTF. DNA for the CDR3: TGCAGTGCTAGAGATCTGTCAGGGGGGAACTATGGCTACACCTTC.

This clonotype showed up many times. CDR3 nucleotides: TGCAGTGCTAACCAGGGTGCGATGGCTGAAGCTTTCTTT. It yields the protein CSANQGAMAEAFF. The chain recombines TRBV20-1 with TRBJ1-1; maybe TRBD1 (5 bases). Germline V gives CDR1 DFQATT, CDR2 SNEGSKA (reference sequence). Trimming left V 4 bases short and J 6 bases short, with 15 bases between. This CDR3 is 13 amino acids long.

The rearrangement uses TRBV15 and TRBJ2-7, with 12 bases matching TRBD2. The assigned J gene may be wrong: the sequence end matches TRBJ2-1 better. The CDR3 sequence is 15 residues long. Germline assignment: CDR1 LNHNV and CDR2 YYDKDF (reference sequence). CDR3 amino acids: CATSRGSGLAGEQFF. CDR3 coding DNA: TGTGCCACCAGCAGAGGTTCGGGACTAGCGGGTGAGCAGTTCTTC.

In its sample, this clonotype was seen many times. V usage is TRBV7-3 and J usage is TRBJ2-5; D unclear. The CDR3 covers 13 residues. V lost 2 bases, J lost 7 bases, and 11 bases lay in between. Germline CDR1 is SGHTA and CDR2 is FQGTGA. CDR3 sequence (DNA): TGTGCCAGCAGCTTAGACTCGGTCGGGACCCAGTACTTC. It translates to CASSLDSVGTQYF.